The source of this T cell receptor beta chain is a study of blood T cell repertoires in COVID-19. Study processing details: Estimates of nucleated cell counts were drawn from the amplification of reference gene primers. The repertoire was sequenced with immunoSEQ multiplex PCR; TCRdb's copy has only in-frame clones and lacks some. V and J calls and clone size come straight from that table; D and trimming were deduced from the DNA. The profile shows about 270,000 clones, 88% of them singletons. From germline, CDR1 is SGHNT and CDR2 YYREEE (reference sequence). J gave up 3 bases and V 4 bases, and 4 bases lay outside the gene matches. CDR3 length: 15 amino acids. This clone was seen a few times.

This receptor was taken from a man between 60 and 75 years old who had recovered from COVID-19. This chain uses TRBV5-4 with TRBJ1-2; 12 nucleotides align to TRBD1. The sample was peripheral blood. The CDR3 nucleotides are TGTGCCAGCAGCGGGGACAGGGGGCGCGACTATGGCTACACCTTC. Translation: CASSGDRGRDYGYTF. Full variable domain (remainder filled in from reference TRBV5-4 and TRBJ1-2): ETGVTQSPTHLIKTRGQQVTLRCSSQSGHNTVSWYQQALGQGPQFIFQYYREEENGRGNFPPRFSGLQFPNYSSELNVNALELDDSALYLCASSGDRGRDYGYTFGSGTRLTVV.